This entry lists 15 T cell receptor beta chains sequenced from one sample in a study of glioma-infiltrating T cells after dendritic cell vaccination (dated by TCRdb to 2016 to 2018). The library was made by the immunoSEQ multiplex PCR assay. TCRdb took over this immuneACCESS table, retaining in-frame rearrangements with V and J assigned. Such tables are incomplete; in checked studies, under half of the missing clones stem from an unresolved V gene, and the remainder is unexplained. The sample table shows about 92,000 clones, and 86% are seen once. The ten largest clones add up to around 14% of the sample. The starting material was blood, obtained before dendritic cell vaccination. These receptors were taken from a human donor with glioblastoma.

The CDR3 loop reads CASSLNDVTGGSNQPQHF. The CDR3 DNA reads as TGTGCCAGCAGCTTAAACGATGTCACAGGGGGCAGCAATCAGCCCCAGCATTTT. The chain couples TRBV5-8 to TRBJ1-5, with 9 bases identical to TRBD1. V was pared by 2 bases and J by 1 base, with 10 bases of the junction left unmatched. CDR3 size: 18 residues. In germline, CDR1 is SGHTS, CDR2 YDEGEE.

This clone was counted between two and nine times. The chain uses TRBV5-1 and TRBJ2-2, with D maybe TRBD1 (5 bases). Germline V CDR1 and CDR2: SGHRS, YFSETQ. Trimming removed 0 bases from V and 5 bases from J, with 14 bases in between. The CDR3 extends over 16 amino acids. The CDR3 loop is CASSLGFQGRTGELFF. CDR3 nucleotide sequence: TGCGCCAGCAGCTTGGGTTTCCAGGGTAGGACCGGGGAGCTGTTTTTT.

The J gene is TRBJ2-7, the V gene TRBV6-6, with D possibly matching TRBD1 (6 bases). V was pared by 2 bases and J by 3 bases, with 14 bases between. CDR3 length: 15 amino acids. Germline values: CDR1 MNHNY, CDR2 SVGAGI (reference sequence). DNA of the CDR3: TGTGCCAGCAGTTACCGGGCGACAGGTTTCTACGAGCAGTACTTC. Protein product: CASSYRATGFYEQYF.

This chain joins TRBV19 and TRBJ2-2; weak D call: TRBD1 (5 bases). The V end was cut by 7 bases, the J end by 0 bases, with 18 bases between. Germline V lookup: CDR1 LNHDA, CDR2 SQIVND (reference sequence). There are 17 residues in the CDR3. The CDR3 DNA reads TGTGCCAGTAAAACGGACAAGAACTACGCGAACACCGGGGAGCTGTTTTTT. This codes for CASKTDKNYANTGELFF.

The table lists this clone with a count of one. The V gene is TRBV18, the J gene TRBJ2-7; unclear D gene. Trimming took off 2 bases at V and 7 bases at J, with 9 bases between the two ends. The CDR3 covers 12 residues. Germline lookup yields CDR1 KGHSH and CDR2 LQKENI. The CDR3, as DNA: TGTGCCAGCTCACCAGAGGTTTCAGAGCAGTACTTC. Translated: CASSPEVSEQYF.

The J gene is TRBJ2-1, the V gene TRBV28; tentatively, D is TRBD2 (6 bases). CDR3 length: 15 amino acids. The V gene's germline CDR1 is MDHEN and CDR2 SYDVKM. V dropped 5 bases and J dropped 0 bases, with 11 bases sitting between them. Here the CDR3 reads CASSVPGASYNEQFF. Written as DNA, the CDR3 is TGTGCCAGCAGTGTACCGGGAGCCTCCTACAATGAGCAGTTCTTC.

V is TRBV7-9 and J is TRBJ2-1; possibly TRBD2 for D (5 bases). Germline V gene sequence: CDR1 SEHNR, CDR2 FQNEAQ (reference sequence). V was cut by 8 bases and J by 4 bases, with 18 bases left in between. The CDR3 loop spans 15 amino acids. DNA of the CDR3: TGTGCCAGCCACAGCTTGAGGACTGTATACAATGAGCAGTTCTTC. Its translation is CASHSLRTVYNEQFF.

This clone has more than one count but fewer than ten. V gene TRBV6-5 combines with J gene TRBJ2-7, with 9 bases matching TRBD1. Trimming cost V 5 bases and J 3 bases; bases outside gene matches: 8. The CDR3 consists of 15 residues. Germline values: CDR1 MNHEY, CDR2 SVGAGI. The CDR3 loop reads CASSATGTGSYEQYF. The CDR3, as DNA: TGTGCCAGCAGTGCAACCGGGACAGGGAGCTACGAGCAGTACTTC.

The V gene is TRBV5-1, the J gene TRBJ2-5, with TRBD1 as a possible D gene (6 bases). Between the trimmed V and J ends, which lost 0 bases and 6 bases, there was a span of 12 bases. Germline CDR1 reads SGHRS; CDR2 reads YFSETQ. This CDR3 region has 14 residues. The DNA of the CDR3 is TGCGCCAGCAGCTTGGGACAGGAAGGAAAGACCCAGTACTTC. Its protein is CASSLGQEGKTQYF.

This clone is a singleton in its sample. As DNA, the CDR3 is TGTGCCACCAGCAGGGGGGCCGGGACTAGCGGAATTCAATACAATGAGCAGTTCTTC. This sequence encodes CATSRGAGTSGIQYNEQFF. This sequence joins TRBV15 and TRBJ2-1; 11 bases agree with TRBD2. The J segment lost 4 bases and the V segment lost 3 bases, leaving 14 bases of the junction unmatched. The CDR3 runs to 19 residues. CDR1 and CDR2 (germline): LNHNV, YYDKDF (reference sequence). The whole variable domain, filled in from reference TRBV15 and TRBJ2-1, reads DAMVIQNPRYQVTQFGKPVTLSCSQTLNHNVMYWYQQKSSQAPKLLFHYYDKDFNNEADTPDNFQSRRPNTSFCFLDIRSPGLGDTAMYLCATSRGAGTSGIQYNEQFFGPGTRLTVL.

In nucleotides, the CDR3 is TGCGCCAGCAGCTTGGACGCTAGCGGGAGGACAGAAGAGACCCAGTACTTC. Encoded protein: CASSLDASGRTEETQYF. The chain combines TRBV5-1 with TRBJ2-5; 11 positions match TRBD2. This CDR3 has 17 residues. V shed 0 bases and J 3 bases; nucleotides not matched to a gene: 7. Germline V lookup: CDR1 SGHRS, CDR2 YFSETQ.

The CDR3: CASTGTDSNQPQHF. In nucleotides, the CDR3 is TGTGCCAGCACCGGGACAGATAGCAATCAGCCCCAGCATTTT. The V gene is TRBV2, the J gene TRBJ1-5; 7 bases agree with TRBD1. Germline lookup yields CDR1 SNHLY and CDR2 FYNNEI. CDR3 length: 14 amino acids. V lost 7 bases to trimming and J lost 0 bases; unmatched junction nucleotides: 3.

The rearrangement links TRBV19 to TRBJ1-2, with TRBD1 matching over 10 bases. CDR3 length: 12 amino acids. CDR1 and CDR2 from the germline V gene are LNHDA and SQIVND (reference sequence). The V segment lost 7 bases and the J segment 5 bases; nucleotides outside the gene matches: 1. CDR3 DNA sequence: TGTGCCAGTAAGGACAGGGGGTATGGCTACACCTTC. This encodes CASKDRGYGYTF.

The chain links TRBV5-6 to TRBJ2-7; 10 nucleotides line up with TRBD2. The V gene's germline CDR1 is SGHDT and CDR2 YYEEEE. The CDR3 length is 18 residues. Losses at the gene ends were 0 bases for V and 4 bases for J; bases not matched to a gene: 13. The CDR3 DNA sequence: TGTGCCAGCAGCTTGGGTTTGCGGCGGGGGACTAGCGCGTACGAGCAGTACTTC. This gives the protein CASSLGLRRGTSAYEQYF.

The chain recombines TRBV27 with TRBJ2-2, with D unclear. CDR3 length equals 13 residues. CDR1 is MNHEY and CDR2 is SMNVEV in the germline V gene (reference sequence). V was pared by 2 bases and J by 7 bases, with 8 bases between. In DNA, the CDR3 is TGTGCCAGCAGTTTAGGAGATGGCGGGGAGCTGTTTTTT. Its translation is CASSLGDGGELFF.